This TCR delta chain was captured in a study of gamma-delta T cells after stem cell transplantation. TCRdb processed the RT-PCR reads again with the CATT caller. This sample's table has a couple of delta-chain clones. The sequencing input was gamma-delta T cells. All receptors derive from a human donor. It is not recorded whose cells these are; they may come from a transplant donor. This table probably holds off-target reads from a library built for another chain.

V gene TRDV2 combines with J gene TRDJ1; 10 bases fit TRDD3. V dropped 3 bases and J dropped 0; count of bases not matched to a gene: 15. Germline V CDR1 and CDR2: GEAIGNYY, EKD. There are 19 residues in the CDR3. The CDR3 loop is CACDSLLGDPTLYTDKLIF. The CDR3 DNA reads TGTGCCTGTGACTCACTACTGGGGGATCCGACTTTGTACACCGATAAACTCATCTTT.